This is a list of T cell receptor beta chains from one sample in a study of T-cell memory formation after mild COVID-19. TCRdb recomputed calls from the 5' RACE reads with MiXCR, one row per CDR3 protein. The sample lists about 130,000 distinct CDR3 sequences; approximately 5.9% were seen once. The sequenced sample consisted of PBMCs or a T cell subset sorted from them (not recorded which). The receptors shown here come from an adult woman who had mild COVID-19 (a few samples of this study predate the infection). Cell type and time point are not known. Both conserved end residues are part of each CDR3. A D gene is named only where the DNA matches it firmly. Clone size is not always given. Where it is, it says once, few, many or a class for expanded clones.

>many|NA|TRBJ2-3|TRBV24-1
CATANTDTQYF
TGTGCCACCGCCAACACAGATACGCAGTATTTT
>few|TRBD1|TRBJ1-6|TRBV12-3/TRBV12-4
CASRPGQGDNSPLHF
TGTGCCAGCAGGCCCGGACAGGGTGATAATTCACCCCTCCACTTT
>few|TRBD2|TRBJ2-1|TRBV6-2/TRBV6-3
CASRFRTSGRLEQFF
TGTGCCAGCAGATTCAGGACTAGCGGGAGACTTGAGCAGTTCTTC
>NA|TRBD2|TRBJ2-7|TRBV3-1
CASSQDRLAGGDEQYF
TGTGCCAGCAGCCAAGACAGACTAGCGGGAGGGGACGAGCAGTACTTC
>many|NA|TRBJ1-2|TRBV5-1
CASSLDLVGGYTF
TGCGCCAGCAGCTTGGACCTCGTCGGTGGCTACACCTTC
>many|TRBD1|TRBJ2-3|TRBV30
CAWSYGGQARIQYF
TGTGCCTGGAGTTACGGGGGACAGGCCCGCATCCAGTATTTT
>many|NA|TRBJ2-1|TRBV7-2
CASSFFGLDEQFF
TGTGCCAGCAGCTTTTTTGGGTTGGATGAGCAGTTCTTC
>many|NA|TRBJ2-3|TRBV4-1
CASSQDRTSSTDTQYF
TGCGCCAGCAGCCAAGATAGGACCTCTAGCACAGATACGCAGTATTTT
>many|TRBD1|TRBJ2-5|TRBV30
CAWRETGRQTQYF
TGTGCCTGGAGGGAGACAGGGAGACAGACCCAGTACTTC
>NA|TRBD2|TRBJ2-1|TRBV5-1
CASSRGGDTYNEQFF
TGCGCCAGCAGCCGGGGGGGGGATACCTACAATGAGCAGTTCTTC
>NA|TRBD2|TRBJ2-7|TRBV30
CAWSVTAGGRTKYF
TGTGCCTGGAGTGTAACGGCGGGGGGACGGACGAAGTACTTC
>few|NA|TRBJ2-2|TRBV7-2
CASSLGSQLNTGELFF
TGTGCCAGCAGCTTAGGCTCACAGCTAAACACCGGGGAGCTGTTTTTT
>many|NA|TRBJ2-1|TRBV18
CASSPGSDEQFF
TGTGCCAGCTCACCCGGGAGCGATGAGCAGTTCTTC
>NA|TRBD1|TRBJ1-1|TRBV12-5
CASATRKTGGRNTEAFF
TGTGCTAGTGCCACCCGAAAAACAGGGGGCAGGAACACTGAAGCTTTCTTT
>few|TRBD2|TRBJ2-5|TRBV12-3/TRBV12-4
CASTQLAGGQETQYF
TGTGCCAGCACCCAACTAGCGGGAGGGCAAGAGACCCAGTACTTC
>few|NA|TRBJ2-7|TRBV7-2
CASSPGPTDYEQYF
TGTGCCAGCAGCCCCGGTCCAACGGATTACGAGCAGTACTTC
>few|TRBD2|TRBJ2-5|TRBV29-1
CSVDSGGIETQYF
TGCAGCGTTGATAGCGGGGGGATCGAGACCCAGTACTTC
>many|NA|TRBJ2-1|TRBV7-9
CASSSAGRGSYNEQFF
TGTGCCAGCAGCTCCGCAGGGAGAGGGTCCTACAATGAGCAGTTCTTC
>NA|TRBD2|TRBJ2-7|TRBV11-3
CASSLDWSGRPSYEQYF
TGTGCCAGCAGCTTAGATTGGAGCGGGAGACCCTCCTACGAGCAGTACTTC
>few|TRBD1|TRBJ1-4|TRBV24-1
CATSAGQGGTNEKLFF
TGTGCCACCAGTGCCGGACAGGGTGGTACTAATGAAAAACTGTTTTTT
>NA|NA|TRBJ1-4|TRBV7-8
CASSLAAGRINEKLFF
TGTGCCAGCAGCTTAGCGGCGGGACGGATTAATGAAAAACTGTTTTTT
>few|NA|TRBJ2-3|TRBV20-1
CSARDQSLPTDTQYF
TGCAGTGCTAGGGACCAGTCGTTACCCACAGATACGCAGTATTTT
>few|NA|TRBJ2-2|TRBV12-3/TRBV12-4
CASSLSGGELFF
TGTGCCAGCAGTCTCAGTGGCGGGGAGCTGTTTTTT
>few|NA|TRBJ2-3|TRBV19
CASRDRSTDTQYF
TGTGCCAGTAGAGACAGAAGCACAGATACGCAGTATTTT
>NA|TRBD2|TRBJ2-7|TRBV18
CASSPLAGPSYEQYF
TGTGCCAGCTCACCCCTAGCGGGGCCCTCCTACGAGCAGTACTTC
>NA|NA|TRBJ1-3|TRBV4-1
CASSQVRQAFSGNTIYF
TGCGCCAGCAGCCAAGTAAGACAGGCCTTCTCTGGAAACACCATATATTTT
>NA|NA|TRBJ2-7|TRBV6-6
CASNPRSDASYEQYF
TGTGCCAGCAACCCGAGGAGTGACGCCTCCTACGAGCAGTACTTC
>many|NA|TRBJ2-5|TRBV9
CASSVEAGQETQYF
TGTGCCAGCAGCGTAGAGGCCGGACAAGAGACCCAGTACTTC
>many|TRBD2|TRBJ2-2|TRBV5-1
CASSLGLAGVNGELFF
TGCGCCAGCAGCTTAGGACTAGCGGGAGTGAACGGGGAGCTGTTTTTT
>NA|NA|TRBJ2-2|TRBV2
CASSSFEDGELFF
TGTGCCAGCAGCTCCTTCGAGGACGGGGAGCTGTTTTTT
>few|TRBD2|TRBJ2-2|TRBV5-1
CASSLPMTSGANTGELFF
TGCGCCAGCAGCCTCCCTATGACTAGCGGGGCGAACACCGGGGAGCTGTTTTTT
>NA|TRBD1|TRBJ1-6|TRBV20-1
CSARKGTGSSNSPLHF
TGCAGTGCTAGAAAAGGGACAGGGAGTAGTAATTCACCCCTCCACTTT
>NA|NA|TRBJ2-1|TRBV29-1
CSVEDGYNEQFF
TGCAGCGTTGAGGACGGATACAATGAGCAGTTCTTC
>many|NA|TRBJ2-3|TRBV5-5
CASSLTRVTDTQYF
TGTGCCAGCAGCTTGACGAGGGTCACAGATACGCAGTATTTT
>many|NA|TRBJ2-4|TRBV18
CASSLYGILAKNIQYF
TGTGCCAGCTCACTCTACGGAATACTAGCCAAAAACATTCAGTACTTC
>many|NA|TRBJ2-7|TRBV5-1
CASSFGDSYEQYF
TGCGCCAGCAGCTTTGGGGACTCCTACGAGCAGTACTTC
>few|NA|TRBJ1-1|TRBV3-1
CASSSFRGEAFF
TGTGCCAGCAGTTCATTTCGGGGAGAAGCTTTCTTT